This T cell receptor (beta chain) was captured by sequencing in a study of blood T cell repertoires in COVID-19. TCRdb's table, derived via immunoSEQ multiplex PCR, lists solely in-frame clones and lacks some. Of approximately 290,000 clones in the sample, about nine tenths were seen once. The germline V and J ends were trimmed by 10 bases and 7 bases, with 14 bases remaining between them. Germline V CDR1 and CDR2: LNHDA, SQIVND (reference sequence). CDR3 length: 12 residues. This chain joins TRBV19 and TRBJ2-1; maybe TRBD2 (6 bases). The clonotype was recovered from a woman aged 30 to 39 with COVID-19, enrolled during active disease. Sequenced material: peripheral blood. The CDR3 DNA reads as TGTGCCACCGGGACTGGAGGTAATGAGCAGTTCTTC. Residues: CATGTGGNEQFF.